Sequencing of this TCR beta chain was carried out in a study of T cells in Graves' hyperthyroidism and ophthalmopathy. Using RNA transcripts as the source, TCR beta CDR3 regions were amplified. A first-round RT-PCR of the TCR CDR3 used the HTBI primer set. TCRdb processed the multiplex PCR reads anew with MiXCR; each CDR3 protein has one entry. The data hold fewer than 400,000 distinct CDR3 sequences, with about an eighth observed a single time. From more than 9 ml of fresh peripheral blood, PBMCs were isolated. With 4 bases removed from V and 9 bases from J, the gap between germline ends came to 13 bases. The germline V gene encodes CDR1 MNHEY and CDR2 SVGAGI. The CDR3 has 13 residues.

Sequenced input: blood. The J gene is TRBJ2-1, the V gene TRBV6-5, with a tentative D call TRBD2 (6 bases). This TCR was sampled from a man aged 45-65 years with Graves' ophthalmopathy. CDR3 sequence (DNA): TGTGCCAGCAGTTTGGCGGGGCTGGGTGAGCAGTTCTTC. This sequence encodes CASSLAGLGEQFF.